The clone carrying this TCR beta chain occurred a few times. This entry is derived from a study of OX40 agonist ivuxolimab in advanced cancers. V lost 6 bases, J lost 5 bases, and 4 bases lay in between. The CDR3 sequence is 11 residues long. CDR1 SNHLY and CDR2 FYNNEI come from the germline V gene. TCRdb's table, derived via immunoSEQ multiplex PCR, lists solely in-frame clones and lacks some. The data hold about 62,000 clones, with around 85% observed a single time. This chain links TRBV2 with TRBJ1-4; D ambiguous. This TCR came from an adult with an advanced solid tumor such as melanoma, head and neck, liver or kidney cancer. The sample in question was CD4+ or CD8+ T cells sorted from blood, obtained in a trial of the OX40 agonist ivuxolimab. The DNA of the CDR3 is TGTGCCAGCAGGGAGAATGAAAAACTGTTTTTT. This gives the protein CASRENEKLFF.